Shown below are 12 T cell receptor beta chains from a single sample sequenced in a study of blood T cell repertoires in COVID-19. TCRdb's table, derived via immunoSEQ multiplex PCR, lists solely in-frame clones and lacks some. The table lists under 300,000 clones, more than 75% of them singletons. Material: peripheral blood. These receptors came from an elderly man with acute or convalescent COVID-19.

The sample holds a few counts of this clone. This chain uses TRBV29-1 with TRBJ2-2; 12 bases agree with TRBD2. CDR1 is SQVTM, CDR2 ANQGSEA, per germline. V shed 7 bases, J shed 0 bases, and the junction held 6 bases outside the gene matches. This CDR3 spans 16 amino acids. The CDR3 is CSATSGSGANTGELFF. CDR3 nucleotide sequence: TGCAGCGCGACTAGCGGGAGTGGCGCGAACACCGGGGAGCTGTTTTTT.

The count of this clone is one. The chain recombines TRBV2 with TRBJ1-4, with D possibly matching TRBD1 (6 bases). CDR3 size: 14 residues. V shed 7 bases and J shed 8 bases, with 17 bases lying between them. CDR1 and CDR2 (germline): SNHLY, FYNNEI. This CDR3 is CASNLRGREEKLFF. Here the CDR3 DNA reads TGTGCCAGCAACCTCAGGGGAAGGGAGGAAAAACTGTTTTTT.

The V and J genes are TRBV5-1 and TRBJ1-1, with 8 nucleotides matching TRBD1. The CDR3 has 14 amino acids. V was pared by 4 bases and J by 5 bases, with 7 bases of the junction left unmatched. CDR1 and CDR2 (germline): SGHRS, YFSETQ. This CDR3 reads CASSRRTGNTEAFF. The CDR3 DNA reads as TGCGCCAGCAGCCGCCGGACAGGGAATACTGAAGCTTTCTTT.

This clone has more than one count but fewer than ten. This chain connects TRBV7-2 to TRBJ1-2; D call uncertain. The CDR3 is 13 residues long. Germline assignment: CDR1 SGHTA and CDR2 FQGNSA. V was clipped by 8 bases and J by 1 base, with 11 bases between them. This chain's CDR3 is CASGPGHNYGYTF. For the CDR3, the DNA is TGTGCCAGCGGGCCAGGCCATAACTATGGCTACACCTTC.

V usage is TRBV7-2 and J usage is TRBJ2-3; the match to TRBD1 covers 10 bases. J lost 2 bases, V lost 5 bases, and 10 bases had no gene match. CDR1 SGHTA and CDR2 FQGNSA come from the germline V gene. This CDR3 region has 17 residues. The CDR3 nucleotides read TGTGCCAGCAGCCCCAGACAGGGGGCGGATAACACAGATACGCAGTATTTT. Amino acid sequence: CASSPRQGADNTDTQYF.

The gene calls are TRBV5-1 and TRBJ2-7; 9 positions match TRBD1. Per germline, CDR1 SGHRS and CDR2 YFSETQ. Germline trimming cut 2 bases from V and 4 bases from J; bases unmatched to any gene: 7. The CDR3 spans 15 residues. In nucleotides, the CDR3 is TGCGCCAGCAGCTTTTGGACAGGGGAGTGGTACGAGCAGTACTTC. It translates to CASSFWTGEWYEQYF.

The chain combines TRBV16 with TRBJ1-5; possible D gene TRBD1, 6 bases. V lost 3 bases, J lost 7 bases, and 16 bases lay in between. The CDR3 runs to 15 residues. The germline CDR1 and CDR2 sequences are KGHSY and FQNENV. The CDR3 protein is CASSQGASREQPQHF. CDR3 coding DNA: TGTGCCAGCAGCCAGGGGGCGTCGAGGGAACAGCCCCAGCATTTT.

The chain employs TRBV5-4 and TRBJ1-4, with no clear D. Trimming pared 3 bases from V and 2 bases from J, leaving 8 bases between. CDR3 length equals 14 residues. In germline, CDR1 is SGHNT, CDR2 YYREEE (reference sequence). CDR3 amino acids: CASSSGFTNEKLFF. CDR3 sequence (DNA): TGTGCCAGCAGCTCCGGGTTCACTAATGAAAAACTGTTTTTT.

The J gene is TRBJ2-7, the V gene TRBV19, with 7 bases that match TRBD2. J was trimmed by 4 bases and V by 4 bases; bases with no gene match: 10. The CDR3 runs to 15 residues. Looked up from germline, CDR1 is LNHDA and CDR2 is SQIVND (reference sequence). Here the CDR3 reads CASSRVRDYLYEQYF. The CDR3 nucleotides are TGTGCCAGTAGTAGGGTCCGGGACTACCTATACGAGCAGTACTTC.

CDR3 protein: CASTQLQGISTEAFF. CDR3 DNA sequence: TGTGCCAGCACCCAGTTACAGGGAATTAGTACTGAAGCTTTCTTT. This chain joins TRBV5-4 and TRBJ1-1; D is possibly TRBD1 (6 bases). V lost 6 bases, J lost 5 bases, and 20 bases lay in between. The CDR3 extends over 15 amino acids. The germline V gene encodes CDR1 SGHNT and CDR2 YYREEE (reference sequence).

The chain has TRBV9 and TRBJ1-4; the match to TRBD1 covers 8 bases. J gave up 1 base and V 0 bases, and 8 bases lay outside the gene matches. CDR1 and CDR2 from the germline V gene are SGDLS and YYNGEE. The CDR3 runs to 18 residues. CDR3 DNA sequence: TGTGCCAGCAGCGTAGCCGTGCGGACAGGGAGAACTAATGAAAAACTGTTTTTT. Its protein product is CASSVAVRTGRTNEKLFF. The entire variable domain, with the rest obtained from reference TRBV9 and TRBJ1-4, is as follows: DSGVTQTPKHLITATGQRVTLRCSPRSGDLSVYWYQQSLDQGLQFLIQYYNGEERAKGNILERFSAQQFPDLHSELNLSSLELGDSALYFCASSVAVRTGRTNEKLFFGSGTQLSVL.

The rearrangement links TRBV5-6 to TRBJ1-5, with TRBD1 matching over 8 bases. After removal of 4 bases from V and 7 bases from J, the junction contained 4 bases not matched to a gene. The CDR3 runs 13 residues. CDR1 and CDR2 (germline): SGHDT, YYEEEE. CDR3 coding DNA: TGTGCCAGCAGCCCTGACAGGGGCCAGCCCCAGCATTTT. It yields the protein CASSPDRGQPQHF.